What follows are 20 T cell receptor beta chains derived from one specimen sequenced in a study of T cells in localized non-small cell lung cancer. Using immunoSEQ multiplex PCR, the repertoire was profiled, and TCRdb retains in-frame clones only, with some absent. The sample yields about 25,000 clones, approximately 88% seen once. This specimen was peripheral blood mononuclear cells, taken before any cancer treatment. All receptors derive from a woman aged 40 to 75 with stage III lung adenocarcinoma.

Here the CDR3 reads CASSRTAKETQYF. CDR3 nucleotides: TGTGCCAGCAGTCGGACAGCAAAAGAGACCCAGTACTTC. The chain has TRBV6-4 and TRBJ2-5; the D gene is possibly TRBD1 (6 bases). The V end was cut by 5 bases, the J end by 3 bases, with 10 bases between. This CDR3 is 13 amino acids long. Germline loops: CDR1 MRHNA, CDR2 SNTAGT.

This clone was detected once. The gene calls are TRBV25-1 and TRBJ1-2; no reliable D call. V was clipped by 2 bases and J by 7 bases, with 11 bases between them. The CDR3 loop spans 13 amino acids. Germline V CDR1 and CDR2: MGHDK, SYGVNS. The CDR3, as DNA: TGTGCCAGCAGTGAAGTAGGCCAGGCTGGCTACACCTTC. This encodes CASSEVGQAGYTF.

The rearrangement uses TRBV29-1 and TRBJ1-4, with D perhaps matching TRBD1 (6 bases). The ends were cut back, 7 bases at V and 6 bases at J, with 15 bases in the middle. This CDR3 is 13 amino acids long. Germline assignment: CDR1 SQVTM and CDR2 ANQGSEA. The CDR3 nucleotides are TGCAGCGCTATGGGGACAACGGATGAAAAACTGTTTTTT. This sequence encodes CSAMGTTDEKLFF.

The genes are TRBV7-6 and TRBJ1-3; D not certain. The CDR3 is 16 amino acids. The germline V gene has CDR1 SGHVS and CDR2 FNYEAQ. Trimming pared 3 bases from V and 2 bases from J, leaving 14 bases between. The CDR3 coding sequence is TGTGCCAGCAGCTTCAGATCCATCGGAACTGGAAACACCATATATTTT. Translated, it gives CASSFRSIGTGNTIYF.

V and J are TRBV6-4 and TRBJ2-3; D uncertain. The CDR3 is made up of 13 amino acids. Germline V lookup: CDR1 MRHNA, CDR2 SNTAGT. V was trimmed by 4 bases and J by 2 bases, leaving 7 bases between them. CDR3 bases: TGTGCCAGCAGTGCCGCGGACACAGATACGCAGTATTTT. Its translation is CASSAADTDTQYF.

The chain is built from TRBV15 and TRBJ2-1; 7 nucleotides align to TRBD2. This CDR3 has 17 residues. With 0 bases clipped from V and 5 bases from J, the junction kept 10 bases outside the gene matches. From germline, CDR1 is LNHNV and CDR2 YYDKDF (reference sequence). CDR3 nucleotides: TGTGCCACCAGCAGAGATCGGGAACTAGCGAGAGACAATGAGCAGTTCTTC. Protein: CATSRDRELARDNEQFF. The full variable domain, in which reference TRBV15 and TRBJ2-1 provide the parts outside the CDR3, is DAMVIQNPRYQVTQFGKPVTLSCSQTLNHNVMYWYQQKSSQAPKLLFHYYDKDFNNEADTPDNFQSRRPNTSFCFLDIRSPGLGDTAMYLCATSRDRELARDNEQFFGPGTRLTVL.

The rearrangement links TRBV7-2 to TRBJ1-1; D gene ambiguous. V was clipped by 0 bases and J by 3 bases, with 11 bases between them. CDR3 length: 15 residues. CDR1 and CDR2 from the germline V gene are SGHTA and FQGNSA. Written as DNA, the CDR3 is TGTGCCAGCAGCTTAGCGCAAGGGTGGTACACTGAAGCTTTCTTT. Translating it yields CASSLAQGWYTEAFF.

The rearrangement links TRBV19 to TRBJ2-5, with TRBD1 as a possible D gene (5 bases). V was cut by 5 bases and J by 4 bases, with 14 bases left in between. From germline, CDR1 is LNHDA and CDR2 SQIVND (reference sequence). CDR3 size: 14 residues. CDR3 region: CASSLQLRGETQYF. For the CDR3, the DNA is TGTGCCAGTAGTCTCCAATTAAGGGGAGAGACCCAGTACTTC.

The chain employs TRBV6-1 and TRBJ2-7; 7 bases align to TRBD2. CDR1 MNHNS and CDR2 SASEGT come from the germline V gene. This CDR3 contains 14 residues. The V gene end was trimmed by 2 bases and the J gene end by 1 base; junction bases not matched to a gene: 2. The CDR3 region has the DNA TGTGCCAGCAGTGAACAGGGAGGGTCCTACGAGCAGTACTTC. Translation gives CASSEQGGSYEQYF.

The chain employs TRBV6-5 and TRBJ1-5; maybe TRBD1 (6 bases). Germline-derived CDR1 and CDR2 are MNHEY and SVGAGI. The CDR3 has 14 amino acids. Trimming took off 7 bases at V and 6 bases at J, with 16 bases between the two ends. CDR3 protein: CASTPTGGGQPQHF. CDR3 DNA sequence: TGTGCCAGCACACCAACGGGGGGCGGTCAGCCCCAGCATTTT.

The chain carries TRBV5-6 and TRBJ2-5, with 9 bases matching TRBD1. The junction had 11 bases not matched to a gene; V was cut back by 6 bases and J by 5 bases. Germline values: CDR1 SGHDT, CDR2 YYEEEE. This CDR3 has 15 amino acids. CDR3 DNA sequence: TGTGCCAGCACAAGGACAGGGGAAATGGGGGAGACCCAGTACTTC. Amino acid sequence: CASTRTGEMGETQYF.

The gene calls are TRBV5-8 and TRBJ2-1; D possibly corresponds to TRBD2 (5 bases). CDR1 and CDR2 (germline): SGHTS, YDEGEE. V dropped 4 bases and J dropped 7 bases, with 15 bases sitting between them. The CDR3 loop spans 14 amino acids. The CDR3 region is CASSDFRTRNEQFF. In DNA, the CDR3 is TGTGCCAGCAGCGACTTCAGAACTAGGAATGAGCAGTTCTTC. The entire variable domain, with the rest obtained from reference TRBV5-8 and TRBJ2-1, is as follows: EAGVTQSPTHLIKTRGQQATLRCSPISGHTSVYWYQQALGLGLQFLLWYDEGEERNRGNFPPRFSGRQFPNYSSELNVNALELEDSALYLCASSDFRTRNEQFFGPGTRLTVL.

The chain combines TRBV9 with TRBJ2-1, with TRBD2 matching 7 bases. The V gene end was trimmed by 2 bases and the J gene end by 10 bases; junction bases not matched to a gene: 9. The CDR3 loop spans 14 amino acids. CDR1 and CDR2 (germline): SGDLS, YYNGEE. In nucleotides, the CDR3 is TGTGCCAGCAGCGTTTCTAGCGGCCTTCAGGAGCAGTTCTTC. Residues: CASSVSSGLQEQFF.

This clone showed up just once. The V gene is TRBV4-3, the J gene TRBJ1-1; D not resolved. V lost 0 bases to trimming and J lost 5 bases, with 10 bases between them. The CDR3 sequence is 14 residues long. Germline lookup yields CDR1 LGHNA and CDR2 YSLEER. CDR3 nucleotide sequence: TGCGCCAGCAGCCAAGATACCAGAGGGACTGAAGCTTTCTTT. Amino acid sequence: CASSQDTRGTEAFF.

V and J are TRBV4-3 and TRBJ1-1; D might be TRBD1 (6 bases). The CDR3 spans 13 residues. Per the germline V gene, CDR1 is LGHNA and CDR2 is YSLEER. V dropped 0 bases and J dropped 6 bases, with 8 bases sitting between them. CDR3 DNA sequence: TGCGCCAGCAGCCAAGATAAGGGGGCTGAAGCTTTCTTT. Encoded protein: CASSQDKGAEAFF.

This clone was picked up one time. V is TRBV27 and J is TRBJ1-6; TRBD1 agrees at 12 bases. Germline trimming cut 6 bases from V and 7 bases from J; bases unmatched to any gene: 10. CDR1 and CDR2 (germline): MNHEY, SMNVEV (reference sequence). The CDR3 runs 17 residues. Written as DNA, the CDR3 is TGTGCCAGCAGCCCATCCGGGACAGGGGGCGCGAATTCACCCCTCCACTTT. Amino acids: CASSPSGTGGANSPLHF.

The genes are TRBV19 and TRBJ2-7; 7 nucleotides agree with TRBD1. Losses at the gene ends were 6 bases for V and 5 bases for J; bases not matched to a gene: 16. The germline CDR1 and CDR2 sequences are LNHDA and SQIVND (reference sequence). The CDR3 is 16 amino acids. CDR3 sequence reads: CASSLSWAGGRDEQYF. CDR3 sequence (DNA): TGTGCCAGTAGCCTGTCTTGGGCAGGGGGTAGAGACGAGCAGTACTTC. The complete variable domain, with remaining parts taken from reference TRBV19 and TRBJ2-7, reads DGGITQSPKYLFRKEGQNVTLSCEQNLNHDAMYWYRQDPGQGLRLIYYSQIVNDFQKGDIAEGYSVSREKKESFPLTVTSAQKNPTAFYLCASSLSWAGGRDEQYFGPGTRLTVT.

The chain's CDR3 is CASSGDRGGYEQYF. The CDR3 bases are TGTGCCAGCAGCGGGGACAGGGGAGGCTACGAGCAGTACTTC. The J gene is TRBJ2-7, the V gene TRBV6-1, with 10 bases matching TRBD1. Trimming removed 6 bases from V and 3 bases from J; junction bases left unmatched: 5. CDR1 and CDR2 (germline): MNHNS, SASEGT. CDR3 length equals 14 residues.

V and J are TRBV29-1 and TRBJ2-7, with 10 bases aligning to TRBD1. The germline CDR1 and CDR2 sequences are SQVTM and ANQGSEA. The CDR3 covers 14 residues. V was clipped by 5 bases and J by 10 bases; unmatched bases: 14. CDR3 coding DNA: TGCAGCGTTCGGGGACAGGGGCCGCCTAAAGAACAGTACTTC. Translating gives CSVRGQGPPKEQYF.

The chain recombines TRBV5-1 with TRBJ1-2; a possible D gene is TRBD1 (6 bases). V lost 2 bases and J lost 1, with 9 bases in between. From germline, CDR1 is SGHRS and CDR2 YFSETQ. The CDR3 is made up of 14 amino acids. The CDR3 DNA reads TGCGCCAGCAGCTTAGAGGGGGATAACTATGGCTACACCTTC. Protein sequence: CASSLEGDNYGYTF.